The rows below give T cell receptor beta chains drawn from one sample of a study of vaccination and CD4 T cells after COVID-19. These receptors' targets are unknown. MiXCR, run by TCRdb on the PCR reads, gives a single entry per CDR3 protein. The table records fewer than 9,500 distinct CDR3 sequences, roughly 29% of them present only once. Sample: CD4+ T cells from blood, cultured in vitro. Source of these receptors: a human donor in good health. The CDR3 runs from the conserved cysteine through the conserved F or W. The D gene is left open where the match is weak. The size of a clone is reported for some rows only, either as once, few or many, or as a class for expanded clones.

d_gene: .; len: 12; j_gene: TRBJ2-5; v_gene: TRBV20-1; abundance: .; CDR3aa: CSALTPAETQYF; CDR3nt: TGCAGTGCTCTGACCCCCGCGGAGACCCAGTACTTC
d_gene: TRBD1; len: 17; j_gene: TRBJ1-2; v_gene: TRBV6-1; abundance: few; CDR3aa: CASSGQRRTGPATGYTF; CDR3nt: TGTGCCAGCAGTGGCCAGAGGCGGACAGGGCCAGCGACCGGCTACACCTTC
d_gene: .; len: 16; j_gene: TRBJ1-1; v_gene: TRBV14; abundance: .; CDR3aa: CASSQVRPGAGTEAFF; CDR3nt: TGTGCCAGCAGCCAAGTCCGTCCGGGGGCCGGGACTGAAGCTTTCTTT
d_gene: .; len: 12; j_gene: TRBJ2-7; v_gene: TRBV2; abundance: .; CDR3aa: CASSERRDEQYF; CDR3nt: TGTGCCAGCAGTGAAAGGCGCGACGAGCAGTACTTC
d_gene: TRBD1; len: 16; j_gene: TRBJ1-1; v_gene: TRBV20-1; abundance: few; CDR3aa: CSARRRGLTMNTEAFF; CDR3nt: TGCAGTGCTAGAAGAAGGGGGCTAACGATGAACACTGAAGCTTTCTTT
d_gene: .; len: 14; j_gene: TRBJ1-1; v_gene: TRBV7-6; abundance: .; CDR3aa: CASSLEGEGTEAFF; CDR3nt: TGTGCCAGCAGCCTGGAGGGAGAGGGGACTGAAGCTTTCTTT
d_gene: TRBD1; len: 14; j_gene: TRBJ1-2; v_gene: TRBV11-2; abundance: .; CDR3aa: CASRREGAKNGYTF; CDR3nt: TGTGCCAGCCGGAGAGAGGGGGCGAAAAATGGCTACACCTTC
d_gene: .; len: 13; j_gene: TRBJ1-2; v_gene: TRBV19; abundance: few; CDR3aa: CASSQGSVGGYTF; CDR3nt: TGTGCCAGTAGTCAGGGATCGGTAGGTGGCTACACCTTC
d_gene: .; len: 12; j_gene: TRBJ2-5; v_gene: TRBV20-1; abundance: few; CDR3aa: CSALAIGETQYF; CDR3nt: TGCAGTGCGCTGGCGATAGGGGAGACCCAGTACTTC
d_gene: .; len: 15; j_gene: TRBJ2-6; v_gene: TRBV6-4; abundance: .; CDR3aa: CASSDDSSGANVLTF; CDR3nt: TGTGCCAGCAGTGATGACAGCTCTGGGGCCAACGTCCTGACTTTC
d_gene: .; len: 16; j_gene: TRBJ2-1; v_gene: TRBV9; abundance: .; CDR3aa: CASSADTGAEYNEQFF; CDR3nt: TGTGCCAGCAGCGCCGACACGGGGGCAGAATACAATGAGCAGTTCTTC
d_gene: .; len: 11; j_gene: TRBJ1-5; v_gene: TRBV19; abundance: .; CDR3aa: CASKSYRSQHF; CDR3nt: TGTGCCAGTAAGTCATACCGGTCCCAGCATTTT
d_gene: .; len: 14; j_gene: TRBJ1-2; v_gene: TRBV30; abundance: .; CDR3aa: CAWRSGGVNYGYTF; CDR3nt: TGTGCCTGGAGGTCCGGTGGGGTTAACTATGGCTACACCTTC
d_gene: TRBD1; len: 14; j_gene: TRBJ2-1; v_gene: TRBV12-3/TRBV12-4; abundance: .; CDR3aa: CASRKGQSYNEQFF; CDR3nt: TGTGCCAGCAGAAAGGGACAGTCCTACAATGAGCAGTTCTTC
d_gene: .; len: 15; j_gene: TRBJ1-5; v_gene: TRBV15; abundance: few; CDR3aa: CATSRGTSSNQPQHF; CDR3nt: TGTGCCACCAGCAGAGGGACTTCTTCCAATCAGCCCCAGCATTTT
d_gene: .; len: 15; j_gene: TRBJ2-7; v_gene: TRBV10-2; abundance: few; CDR3aa: CASTGEGTGPYEQYF; CDR3nt: TGCGCCAGCACTGGGGAGGGGACAGGACCCTACGAGCAGTACTTC
d_gene: .; len: 15; j_gene: TRBJ2-6; v_gene: TRBV27; abundance: few; CDR3aa: CASRRYELGANVLTF; CDR3nt: TGTGCCAGCAGGAGATACGAACTGGGGGCCAACGTCCTGACTTTC
d_gene: TRBD1; len: 14; j_gene: TRBJ1-2; v_gene: TRBV11-2; abundance: few; CDR3aa: CASSRDRDGYGYTF; CDR3nt: TGTGCCAGCAGCCGGGACAGGGACGGCTATGGCTACACCTTC
d_gene: TRBD1; len: 14; j_gene: TRBJ1-2; v_gene: TRBV27; abundance: .; CDR3aa: CASSSTQGAFGYTF; CDR3nt: TGTGCCAGCAGTTCGACCCAGGGGGCATTTGGCTACACCTTC
d_gene: .; len: 13; j_gene: TRBJ2-7; v_gene: TRBV12-3/TRBV12-4; abundance: few; CDR3aa: CASSFGRLGEQYF; CDR3nt: TGTGCCAGCAGTTTTGGTCGCCTGGGAGAGCAGTACTTC
d_gene: .; len: 14; j_gene: TRBJ1-6; v_gene: TRBV19; abundance: .; CDR3aa: CAAGLGTYNSPLHF; CDR3nt: TGCGCGGCTGGGTTGGGAACCTATAATTCACCCCTCCACTTT
d_gene: TRBD1; len: 14; j_gene: TRBJ1-3; v_gene: TRBV28; abundance: few; CDR3aa: CASEGQSSGNTIYF; CDR3nt: TGTGCCAGCGAGGGACAGAGCTCTGGAAACACCATATATTTT
d_gene: .; len: 13; j_gene: TRBJ1-5; v_gene: TRBV12-3/TRBV12-4; abundance: few; CDR3aa: CASSLSFFQPQHF; CDR3nt: TGTGCCAGCAGTTTAAGCTTTTTTCAGCCCCAGCATTTT
d_gene: .; len: 15; j_gene: TRBJ2-7; v_gene: TRBV10-3; abundance: few; CDR3aa: CAISDPRESSYEQYF; CDR3nt: TGTGCCATCAGTGATCCGAGGGAGAGCTCCTACGAGCAGTACTTC
d_gene: .; len: 14; j_gene: TRBJ2-4; v_gene: TRBV5-4; abundance: .; CDR3aa: CASSGGARVNIQYF; CDR3nt: TGTGCCAGCAGCGGGGGGGCGAGAGTGAACATTCAGTACTTC
d_gene: .; len: 14; j_gene: TRBJ2-5; v_gene: TRBV7-2; abundance: .; CDR3aa: CASSLVVYQETQYF; CDR3nt: TGTGCCAGCAGCTTAGTTGTGTACCAAGAGACCCAGTACTTC
d_gene: TRBD1; len: 16; j_gene: TRBJ2-3; v_gene: TRBV9; abundance: .; CDR3aa: CASGLGQAGWTDTQYF; CDR3nt: TGTGCCAGCGGACTCGGACAGGCCGGCTGGACAGATACGCAGTATTTT
d_gene: TRBD1; len: 15; j_gene: TRBJ2-7; v_gene: TRBV12-3/TRBV12-4; abundance: .; CDR3aa: CASSPPGTGPTEQYF; CDR3nt: TGTGCCAGCAGTCCCCCCGGGACAGGCCCTACCGAGCAGTACTTC
d_gene: TRBD1; len: 14; j_gene: TRBJ2-3; v_gene: TRBV12-3/TRBV12-4; abundance: .; CDR3aa: CASNDRARTDTQYF; CDR3nt: TGTGCCAGCAACGACAGGGCGCGGACAGATACGCAGTATTTT
d_gene: .; len: 14; j_gene: TRBJ1-5; v_gene: TRBV19; abundance: .; CDR3aa: CARTGREANQPQHF; CDR3nt: TGTGCCCGGACGGGCAGGGAGGCGAATCAGCCCCAGCATTTT
d_gene: TRBD1; len: 14; j_gene: TRBJ2-7; v_gene: TRBV7-3; abundance: few; CDR3aa: CASSSGQGWDEQYF; CDR3nt: TGTGCCAGCAGCTCTGGACAGGGATGGGACGAGCAGTACTTC
d_gene: TRBD1; len: 14; j_gene: TRBJ1-1; v_gene: TRBV2; abundance: few; CDR3aa: CASSEGGTAYGAFF; CDR3nt: TGTGCCAGCAGTGAAGGTGGGACAGCCTACGGAGCTTTCTTT
d_gene: .; len: 14; j_gene: TRBJ2-3; v_gene: TRBV12-3/TRBV12-4; abundance: .; CDR3aa: CASSFGTSTDTQYF; CDR3nt: TGTGCCAGCAGCTTCGGGACGTCCACAGATACGCAGTATTTT
d_gene: .; len: 13; j_gene: TRBJ1-1; v_gene: TRBV19; abundance: .; CDR3aa: CASSKKEVTEAFF; CDR3nt: TGTGCCAGTAGTAAAAAGGAGGTCACTGAAGCTTTCTTT
d_gene: TRBD2; len: 15; j_gene: TRBJ2-3; v_gene: TRBV6-1; abundance: .; CDR3aa: CASSELAGGPDTQYF; CDR3nt: TGTGCCAGCAGTGAACTAGCGGGGGGGCCAGATACGCAGTATTTT
d_gene: .; len: 13; j_gene: TRBJ1-1; v_gene: TRBV19; abundance: .; CDR3aa: CASSSGEGREAFF; CDR3nt: TGTGCCAGTAGTAGCGGGGAGGGTCGTGAAGCTTTCTTT
d_gene: .; len: 12; j_gene: TRBJ2-1; v_gene: TRBV18; abundance: .; CDR3aa: CASSPSLEGQFF; CDR3nt: TGTGCCAGCTCACCGTCCCTCGAGGGGCAGTTCTTC